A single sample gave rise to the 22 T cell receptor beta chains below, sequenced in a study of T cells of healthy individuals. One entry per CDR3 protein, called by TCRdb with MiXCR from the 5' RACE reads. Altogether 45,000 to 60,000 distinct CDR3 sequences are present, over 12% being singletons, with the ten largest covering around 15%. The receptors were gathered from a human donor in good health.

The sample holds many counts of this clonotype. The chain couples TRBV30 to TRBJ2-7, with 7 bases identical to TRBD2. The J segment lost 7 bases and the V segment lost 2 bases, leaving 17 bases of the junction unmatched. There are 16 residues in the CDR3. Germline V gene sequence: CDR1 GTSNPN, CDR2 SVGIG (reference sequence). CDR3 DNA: TGTGCCTGGAGTTTTTCCCGCGCGGGGAGGGCCGGGGAGCAGTACTTC. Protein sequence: CAWSFSRAGRAGEQYF.

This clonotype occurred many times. CDR3 DNA sequence: TGTGCCAGCAGCCCGGGGGCTGAGCAGTTCTTC. Translated, it gives CASSPGAEQFF. V is TRBV9 and J is TRBJ2-1, with D perhaps being TRBD1 or TRBD2 (6 bases each). In germline, CDR1 is SGDLS, CDR2 YYNGEE. V was clipped by 4 bases and J by 9 bases, with 8 bases between them. This CDR3 is built from 11 residues.

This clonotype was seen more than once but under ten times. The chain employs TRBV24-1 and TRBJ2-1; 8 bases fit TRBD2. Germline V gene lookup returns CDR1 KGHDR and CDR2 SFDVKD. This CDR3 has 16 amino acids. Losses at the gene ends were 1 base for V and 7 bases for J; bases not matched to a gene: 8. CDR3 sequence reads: CATSDFTGRAGNEQFF. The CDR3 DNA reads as TGTGCCACCAGTGATTTTACCGGGAGGGCTGGGAATGAGCAGTTCTTC.

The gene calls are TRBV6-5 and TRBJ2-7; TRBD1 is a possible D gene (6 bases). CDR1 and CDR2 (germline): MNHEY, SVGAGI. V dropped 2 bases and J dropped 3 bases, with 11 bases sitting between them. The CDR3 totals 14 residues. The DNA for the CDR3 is TGTGCCAGCAGTTACCAATTAGGGGGCTACGAGCAGTACTTC. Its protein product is CASSYQLGGYEQYF.

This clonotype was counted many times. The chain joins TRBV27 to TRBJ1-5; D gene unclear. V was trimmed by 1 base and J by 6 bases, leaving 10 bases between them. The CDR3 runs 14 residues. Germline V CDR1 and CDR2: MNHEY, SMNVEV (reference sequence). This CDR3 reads CASSLWPEGQPQHF. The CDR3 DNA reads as TGTGCCAGCAGTTTATGGCCGGAGGGTCAGCCCCAGCATTTT.

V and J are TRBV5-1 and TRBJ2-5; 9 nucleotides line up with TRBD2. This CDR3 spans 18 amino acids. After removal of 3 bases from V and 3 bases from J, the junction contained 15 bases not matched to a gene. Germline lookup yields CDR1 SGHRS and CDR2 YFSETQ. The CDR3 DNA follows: TGCGCCAGCAGCTCCCAAGTCGGGGCTAGCGGGACCGAAGAGACCCAGTACTTC. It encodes CASSSQVGASGTEETQYF.

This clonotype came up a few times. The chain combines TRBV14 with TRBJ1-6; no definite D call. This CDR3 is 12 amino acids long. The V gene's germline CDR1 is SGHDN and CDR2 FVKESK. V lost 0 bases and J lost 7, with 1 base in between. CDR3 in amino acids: CASSQDNSPLHF. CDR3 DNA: TGTGCCAGCAGCCAAGACAATTCACCCCTCCACTTT.

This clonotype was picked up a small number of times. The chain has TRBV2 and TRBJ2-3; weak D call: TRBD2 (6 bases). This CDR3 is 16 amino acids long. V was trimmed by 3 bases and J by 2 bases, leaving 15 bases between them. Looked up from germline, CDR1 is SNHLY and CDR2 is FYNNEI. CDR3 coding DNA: TGTGCCAGCAGTGATGTCCGGGACTTCGACACAGATACGCAGTATTTT. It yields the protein CASSDVRDFDTDTQYF.

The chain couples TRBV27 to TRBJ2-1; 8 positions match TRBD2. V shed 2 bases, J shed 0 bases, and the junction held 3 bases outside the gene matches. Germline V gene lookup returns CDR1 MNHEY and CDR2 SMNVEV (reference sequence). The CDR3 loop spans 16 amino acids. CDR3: CASSLEAGASYNEQFF. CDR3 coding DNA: TGTGCCAGCAGTTTAGAAGCGGGGGCCTCCTACAATGAGCAGTTCTTC.

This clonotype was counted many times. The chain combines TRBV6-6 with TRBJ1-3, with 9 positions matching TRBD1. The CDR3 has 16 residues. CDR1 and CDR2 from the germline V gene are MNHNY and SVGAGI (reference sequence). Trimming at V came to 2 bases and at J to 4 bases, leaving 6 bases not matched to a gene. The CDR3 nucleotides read TGTGCCAGCAGTTACGGGACAGGGCTGGGAGGAAACACCATATATTTT. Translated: CASSYGTGLGGNTIYF.

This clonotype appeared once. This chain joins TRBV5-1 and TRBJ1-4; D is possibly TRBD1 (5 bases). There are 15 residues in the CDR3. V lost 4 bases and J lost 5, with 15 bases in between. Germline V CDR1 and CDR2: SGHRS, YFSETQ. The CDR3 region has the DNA TGCGCCAGCAGCCCAACCTTGGGGGGAAATGAAAAACTGTTTTTT. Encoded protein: CASSPTLGGNEKLFF.

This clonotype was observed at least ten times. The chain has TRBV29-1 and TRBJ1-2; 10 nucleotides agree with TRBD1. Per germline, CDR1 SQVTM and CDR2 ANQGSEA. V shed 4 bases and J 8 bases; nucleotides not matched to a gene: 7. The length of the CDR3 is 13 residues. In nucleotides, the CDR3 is TGCAGCGTTGCCCGACAGGGGGCGGGGGGCTACACCTTC. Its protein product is CSVARQGAGGYTF.

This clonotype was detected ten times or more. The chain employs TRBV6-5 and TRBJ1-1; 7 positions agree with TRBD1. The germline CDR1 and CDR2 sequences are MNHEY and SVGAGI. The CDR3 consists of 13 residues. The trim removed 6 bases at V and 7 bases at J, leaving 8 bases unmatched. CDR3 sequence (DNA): TGTGCCAGCAGCAGACAGGGTCGCATTGAAGCTTTCTTT. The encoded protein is CASSRQGRIEAFF.

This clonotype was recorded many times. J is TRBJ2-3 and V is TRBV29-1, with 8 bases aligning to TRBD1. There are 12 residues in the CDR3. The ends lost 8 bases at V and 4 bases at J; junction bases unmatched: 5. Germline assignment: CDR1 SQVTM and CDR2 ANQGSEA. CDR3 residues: CSSGQGADTQYF. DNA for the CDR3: TGCAGCTCCGGACAGGGAGCAGATACGCAGTATTTT.

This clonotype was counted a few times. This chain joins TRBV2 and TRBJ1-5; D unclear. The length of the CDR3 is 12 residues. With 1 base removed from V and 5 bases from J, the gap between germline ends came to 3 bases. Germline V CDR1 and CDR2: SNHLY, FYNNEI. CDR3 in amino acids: CASSEGDQPQHF. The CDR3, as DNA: TGTGCCAGCAGTGAAGGGGATCAGCCCCAGCATTTT.

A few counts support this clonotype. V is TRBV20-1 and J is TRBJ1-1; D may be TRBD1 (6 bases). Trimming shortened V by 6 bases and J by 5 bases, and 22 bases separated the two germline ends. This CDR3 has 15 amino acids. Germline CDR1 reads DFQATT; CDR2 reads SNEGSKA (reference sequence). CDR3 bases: TGCAGTGCCATGCCTGGGGGGGCAGGGTTGACTGAAGCTTTCTTT. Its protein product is CSAMPGGAGLTEAFF.

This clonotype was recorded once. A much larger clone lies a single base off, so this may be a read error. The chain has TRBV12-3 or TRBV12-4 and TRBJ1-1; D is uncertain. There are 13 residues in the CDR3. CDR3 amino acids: CDSSSLGNTEAFF. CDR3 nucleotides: TGTGACAGCAGTTCCCTTGGGAACACTGAAGCTTTCTTT.

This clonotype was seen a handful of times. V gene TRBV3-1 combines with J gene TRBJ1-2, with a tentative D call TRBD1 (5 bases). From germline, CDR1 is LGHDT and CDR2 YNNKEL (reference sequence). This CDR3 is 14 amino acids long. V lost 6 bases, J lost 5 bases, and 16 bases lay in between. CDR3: CASSRTGSQYGYTF. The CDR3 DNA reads TGTGCCAGCAGTCGAACAGGTTCCCAATATGGCTACACCTTC.

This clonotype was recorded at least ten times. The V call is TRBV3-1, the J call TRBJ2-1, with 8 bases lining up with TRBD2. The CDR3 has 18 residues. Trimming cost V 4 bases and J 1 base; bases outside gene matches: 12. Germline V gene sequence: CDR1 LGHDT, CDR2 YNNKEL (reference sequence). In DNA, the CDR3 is TGTGCCAGCAGCCTCCTTGGGGGCGGGAGGATTTCCTACAATGAGCAGTTCTTC. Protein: CASSLLGGGRISYNEQFF.

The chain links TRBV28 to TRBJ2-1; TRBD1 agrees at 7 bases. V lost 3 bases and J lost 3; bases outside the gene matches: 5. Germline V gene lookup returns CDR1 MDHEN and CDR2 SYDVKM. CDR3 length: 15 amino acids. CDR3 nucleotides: TGTGCCAGCAGTTTCAACACAGGGGACTACAATGAGCAGTTCTTC. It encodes CASSFNTGDYNEQFF. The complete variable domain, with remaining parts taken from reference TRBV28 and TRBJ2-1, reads DVKVTQSSRYLVKRTGEKVFLECVQDMDHENMFWYRQDPGLGLRLIYFSYDVKMKEKGDIPEGYSVSREKKERFSLILESASTNQTSMYLCASSFNTGDYNEQFFGPGTRLTVL.

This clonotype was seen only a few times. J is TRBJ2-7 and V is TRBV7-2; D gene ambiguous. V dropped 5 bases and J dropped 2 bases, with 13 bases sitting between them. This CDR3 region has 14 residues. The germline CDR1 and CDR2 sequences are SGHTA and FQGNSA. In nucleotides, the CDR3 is TGTGCCAGCAGCGCCGCCGGCGTAACCTACGAGCAGTACTTC. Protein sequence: CASSAAGVTYEQYF.

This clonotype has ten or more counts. The CDR3 DNA is TGTGCCAGCAGCTTAGTATCGGCTAGCGGGGGGCTATACAATGAGCAGTTCTTC. Its translation: CASSLVSASGGLYNEQFF. This rearrangement joins TRBV7-2 to TRBJ2-1; the match to TRBD2 covers 11 bases. The CDR3 has 18 residues. Germline CDR1 reads SGHTA; CDR2 reads FQGNSA. Trimming took 1 base from V and 4 from J; bases not matched to a gene: 9.